Listed here are 31 T cell receptor beta chains from one sample, sequenced in a study of blood T cell repertoires in COVID-19 (dated by TCRdb to about 2020). The library was generated by the immunoSEQ multiplex PCR assay. The table was pulled from immuneACCESS by TCRdb, which kept in-frame rearrangements only. Such tables lose some clones; where checked, under half of the loss comes from unresolved V genes, and the rest has no known cause. This sample gives approximately 210,000 clones in total; roughly 85% of them show up just once. Jointly, the top ten make up 2.2% of the sample. Sequencing input: peripheral blood. Receptors originate from a man aged 25 to 45 who had recovered from COVID-19.

The V and J genes are TRBV5-4 and TRBJ1-1, with a weak D call TRBD1 (5 bases). Germline V gene sequence: CDR1 SGHNT, CDR2 YYREEE (reference sequence). The germline V and J ends were trimmed by 4 bases and 7 bases, with 23 bases remaining between them. The CDR3 spans 16 residues. The CDR3 reads CASSPLRGGEGDEAFF. The CDR3 coding sequence is TGTGCCAGCAGCCCACTTCGGGGGGGTGAGGGCGATGAAGCTTTCTTT.

J is TRBJ1-2 and V is TRBV4-2, with D unresolved. The V end was cut by 2 bases, the J end by 8 bases, with 9 bases between. Germline assignment: CDR1 LGHNA and CDR2 YNFKEQ. This CDR3 has 12 amino acids. CDR3 in amino acids: CASSQPPEGYTF. For the CDR3, the DNA is TGTGCCAGCAGCCAACCACCCGAGGGCTACACCTTC.

This sequence joins TRBV19 and TRBJ2-7; 11 positions match TRBD2. Germline V lookup: CDR1 LNHDA, CDR2 SQIVND (reference sequence). The CDR3 covers 14 residues. V was clipped by 5 bases and J by 5 bases; unmatched bases: 5. The CDR3 bases are TGTGCCAGTAGTCCAACTAGCGGGGGTCACGAGCAGTACTTC. Protein sequence: CASSPTSGGHEQYF.

This chain joins TRBV7-9 and TRBJ2-1; D gene unclear. The CDR3 loop spans 12 amino acids. The germline V and J ends were trimmed by 6 bases and 4 bases, with 7 bases remaining between them. Germline V CDR1 and CDR2: SEHNR, FQNEAQ (reference sequence). Here the CDR3 DNA reads TGTGCCAGCAGTTTGAGTTACAATGAGCAGTTCTTC. Its protein product is CASSLSYNEQFF.

This clone was seen a single time. V and J are TRBV20-1 and TRBJ1-2, with D unclear. This CDR3 contains 11 residues. CDR1 is DFQATT, CDR2 SNEGSKA, per germline (reference sequence). The CDR3 loop is CGRILEGGYTF. The CDR3 DNA reads TGCGGCAGGATCTTGGAGGGTGGCTACACCTTC.

This rearrangement joins TRBV3-1 (or the pseudogene TRBV3-2) to TRBJ1-2; TRBD1 might be the D (6 bases). V was shortened by 4 bases and J by 8 bases, with 14 bases between the two germline ends. The CDR3 spans 13 residues. CDR1 LGHDT and CDR2 YNNKEL come from the germline V gene (reference sequence). CDR3 region: CASSLTGPIGYTF. DNA of the CDR3: TGTGCCAGCAGCCTAACAGGGCCCATAGGCTACACCTTC.

This sequence joins TRBV2 and TRBJ2-2, with TRBD2 identical over 8 bases. The CDR3 totals 15 residues. Germline V gene lookup returns CDR1 SNHLY and CDR2 FYNNEI. V lost 1 base to trimming and J lost 5 bases; unmatched junction nucleotides: 3. In DNA, the CDR3 is TGTGCCAGCAGTGAAGACAGCGGGGGAACCGGGGAGCTGTTTTTT. Protein: CASSEDSGGTGELFF.

This clone has a handful of counts. The chain is built from TRBV6-6 and TRBJ2-7, with 13 bases lining up with TRBD2. This CDR3 is 17 amino acids long. V lost 5 bases and J lost 0; bases outside the gene matches: 7. Germline-derived CDR1 and CDR2 are MNHNY and SVGAGI (reference sequence). The CDR3 loop reads CASSPSRTSGGSYEQYF. CDR3 nucleotide sequence: TGTGCCAGCAGTCCGTCCAGGACTAGCGGGGGCTCCTACGAGCAGTACTTC.

The chain uses TRBV9 and TRBJ2-5; 8 positions agree with TRBD2. CDR3 size: 16 residues. CDR1 and CDR2 (germline): SGDLS, YYNGEE. J gave up 1 base and V 0 bases, and 5 bases lay outside the gene matches. As DNA, the CDR3 is TGTGCCAGCAGCGTAGAAAGCGGGGGCCGCCAAGAGACCCAGTACTTC. Its translation: CASSVESGGRQETQYF.

The genes are TRBV14 and TRBJ2-4; a possible D gene is TRBD1 (6 bases). The CDR3 contains 16 residues. The V gene's germline CDR1 is SGHDN and CDR2 FVKESK. With 2 bases removed from V and 0 bases from J, the gap between germline ends came to 11 bases. In DNA form, the CDR3 reads TGTGCCAGCAGCCAACCCAGGGGCCAAGCCAAAAACATTCAGTACTTC. It specifies CASSQPRGQAKNIQYF.

Points on this clone: A read error may produce the germline difference seen at one junction end. The chain uses TRBV4-1 and TRBJ2-7; possible D gene TRBD1, 6 bases. CDR3 length: 13 residues. Germline V CDR1 and CDR2: MGHRA, YSYEKL. The CDR3 coding sequence is TGCGCCAGCAGCCAAGATCAGGGGAAGGGGGTCACCTTC. Translating gives CASSQDQGKGVTF.

V is TRBV7-9 and J is TRBJ2-4, with D tentatively TRBD1 (6 bases). The germline gives CDR1 SEHNR, CDR2 FQNEAQ (reference sequence). This CDR3 is built from 15 residues. Trimming shortened V by 5 bases and J by 1 base, and 12 bases separated the two germline ends. The CDR3 bases are TGTGCCAGCAGCCCCTATGGGGGCGCCAAAAACATTCAGTACTTC. Amino acid sequence: CASSPYGGAKNIQYF.

The gene calls are TRBV6-5 and TRBJ2-7; D gene ambiguous. The V gene lost 3 bases and the J gene lost 1 base, with 4 bases spanning the gap. This CDR3 spans 12 amino acids. Per germline, CDR1 MNHEY and CDR2 SVGAGI. The CDR3: CASSYTSYEQYF. The CDR3 bases are TGTGCCAGCAGTTATACTTCCTACGAGCAGTACTTC.

The chain carries TRBV9 and TRBJ2-3, with D possibly TRBD2 on 5 matching bases. Trimming took 0 bases from V and 5 from J, leaving 13 bases between them. This CDR3 contains 15 residues. The germline V gene encodes CDR1 SGDLS and CDR2 YYNGEE. CDR3 protein: CASSVGRRLGDTQYF. DNA for the CDR3: TGTGCCAGCAGCGTAGGGAGGAGGTTGGGAGATACGCAGTATTTT. Full variable domain (missing parts from reference TRBV9 and TRBJ2-3): DSGVTQTPKHLITATGQRVTLRCSPRSGDLSVYWYQQSLDQGLQFLIQYYNGEERAKGNILERFSAQQFPDLHSELNLSSLELGDSALYFCASSVGRRLGDTQYFGPGTRLTVL.

The rearrangement joins TRBV4-3 to TRBJ2-1; TRBD1 is a possible D gene (5 bases). The V gene lost 1 base and the J gene lost 8 bases, with 18 bases spanning the gap. The CDR3 consists of 16 residues. CDR1 and CDR2 from the germline V gene are LGHNA and YSLEER. The CDR3 bases are TGCGCCAGCAGCCAAGCCCGACAGACGTTTCCCGATGAGCAGTTCTTC. Protein sequence: CASSQARQTFPDEQFF.

This clone was seen only a few times. The rearrangement uses TRBV9 and TRBJ1-2; tentatively, D is TRBD1 (6 bases). CDR3 length: 15 amino acids. Germline lookup yields CDR1 SGDLS and CDR2 YYNGEE. The V gene lost 0 bases and the J gene lost 4 bases, with 13 bases spanning the gap. CDR3 nucleotide sequence: TGTGCCAGCAGCGTAGACTGGACAGCCGGCTATGGCTACACCTTC. Its protein is CASSVDWTAGYGYTF.

This clone appeared once. V is TRBV5-1 and J is TRBJ2-5; D is perhaps TRBD2 (6 bases). Trimming took 3 bases from V and 5 from J, leaving 17 bases between them. CDR1 is SGHRS and CDR2 is YFSETQ in the germline V gene. This CDR3 spans 15 amino acids. This chain's CDR3 is CASSSNGGSGETQYF. CDR3 nucleotides: TGCGCCAGCAGCTCCAATGGTGGGAGCGGGGAGACCCAGTACTTC.

The chain recombines TRBV6-4 with TRBJ2-1; the match to TRBD2 covers 13 bases. V shed 4 bases, J shed 10 bases, and the junction held 7 bases outside the gene matches. Germline V gene data show CDR1 as MRHNA and CDR2 as SNTAGT. CDR3 length: 15 amino acids. CDR3 DNA sequence: TGTGCCAGCAGTGCCACTAGCGGGGGGGCCCTGGAGCAGTTCTTC. Encoded protein: CASSATSGGALEQFF.

This clone was found a few times. The genes are TRBV11-2 and TRBJ1-5; no clear D gene. Germline loops: CDR1 SGHAT, CDR2 FQNNGV. CDR3 length: 14 residues. The V and J ends lost 1 base and 5 bases respectively, with 9 bases between them. DNA of the CDR3: TGTGCCAGCAGCTTAGGACAACACGATCAGCCCCAGCATTTT. It translates to CASSLGQHDQPQHF.

This clone was observed a handful of times. This sequence joins TRBV19 and TRBJ2-7; D is ambiguous. CDR1 LNHDA and CDR2 SQIVND come from the germline V gene (reference sequence). Trimming shortened V by 1 base and J by 3 bases, and 13 bases separated the two germline ends. This CDR3 is built from 15 residues. CDR3 in amino acids: CASSIGLRYHYEQYF. The CDR3 coding sequence is TGTGCCAGTAGTATAGGGTTGCGATATCACTACGAGCAGTACTTC. Together with reference TRBV19 and TRBJ2-7, the CDR3 gives the full variable domain: DGGITQSPKYLFRKEGQNVTLSCEQNLNHDAMYWYRQDPGQGLRLIYYSQIVNDFQKGDIAEGYSVSREKKESFPLTVTSAQKNPTAFYLCASSIGLRYHYEQYFGPGTRLTVT.

The chain has TRBV5-1 and TRBJ2-3; D unresolved. The CDR3 is 17 amino acids. The V gene's germline CDR1 is SGHRS and CDR2 YFSETQ. V lost 0 bases, J lost 2 bases, and 16 bases lay in between. DNA for the CDR3: TGCGCCAGCAGCTTGGAGTTTCCTAGTAGCCCCACAGATACGCAGTATTTT. Amino acids: CASSLEFPSSPTDTQYF.

In its sample, this clone was seen once. V is TRBV9 and J is TRBJ1-2, with D unclear. V was shortened by 3 bases and J by 4 bases, with 19 bases between the two germline ends. Germline V lookup: CDR1 SGDLS, CDR2 YYNGEE. The CDR3 is 16 amino acids. The CDR3 loop is CASSASIKSTGYGYTF. CDR3 DNA sequence: TGTGCCAGCAGCGCCTCCATAAAGTCTACGGGCTATGGCTACACCTTC.

This clone showed up just a few times. The chain employs TRBV12-5 and TRBJ2-2; weak D call: TRBD1 (5 bases). Germline CDR1 reads LGHNT; CDR2 reads FRNRAP. The CDR3 consists of 15 residues. Trimming shortened V by 1 base and J by 7 bases, and 13 bases separated the two germline ends. CDR3 nucleotides: TGTGCTAGTGGTTTGGCAGGGCCCCTCGTCGGGGAGCTGTTTTTT. This sequence encodes CASGLAGPLVGELFF. Full variable domain (outside the CDR3, taken from reference TRBV12-5 and TRBJ2-2): DARVTQTPRHKVTEMGQEVTMRCQPILGHNTVFWYRQTMMQGLELLAYFRNRAPLDDSGMPKDRFSAEMPDATLATLKIQPSEPRDSAVYFCASGLAGPLVGELFFGEGSRLTVL.

This clone was observed a few times. This rearrangement joins TRBV5-6 to TRBJ2-2, with D hard to call. Germline-derived CDR1 and CDR2 are SGHDT and YYEEEE. V was pared by 4 bases and J by 1 base, with 14 bases between. This CDR3 spans 16 amino acids. The chain's CDR3 is CASSGPEDMNTGELFF. The CDR3 region has the DNA TGTGCCAGCAGCGGCCCAGAGGATATGAACACCGGGGAGCTGTTTTTT.

The chain joins TRBV5-8 to TRBJ1-6; TRBD1 agrees at 7 bases. The V segment lost 3 bases and the J segment 10 bases; nucleotides outside the gene matches: 4. Germline assignment: CDR1 SGHTS and CDR2 YDEGEE. This CDR3 spans 13 amino acids. CDR3 amino acids: CASSSGQNSPLHF. The DNA for the CDR3 is TGTGCCAGCAGCTCGGGACAGAACTCACCCCTCCACTTT.

The J gene is TRBJ1-4, the V gene TRBV7-9, with a possible D match to TRBD1 (6 bases). Between the trimmed V and J ends, which lost 6 bases and 2 bases, there was a span of 13 bases. The CDR3 contains 15 residues. In germline, CDR1 is SEHNR, CDR2 FQNEAQ (reference sequence). The CDR3 nucleotides read TGTGCCAGCAGTTCTCCTAGGGGGACTAATGAAAAACTGTTTTTT. It codes for CASSSPRGTNEKLFF.

The J gene is TRBJ2-5, the V gene TRBV5-1; possible D gene TRBD2, 6 bases. Between the trimmed V and J ends, which lost 5 bases and 1 base, there was a span of 12 bases. Per germline, CDR1 SGHRS and CDR2 YFSETQ. This CDR3 has 14 residues. This CDR3 reads CASRPGTGQETQYF. CDR3 DNA sequence: TGCGCCAGCAGACCAGGGACTGGCCAAGAGACCCAGTACTTC.

The rearrangement links TRBV6-6 to TRBJ2-1, with D possibly TRBD2 on 6 matching bases. This CDR3 region has 15 residues. V lost 2 bases, J lost 0 bases, and 8 bases lay in between. The germline V gene encodes CDR1 MNHNY and CDR2 SVGAGI (reference sequence). CDR3 coding DNA: TGTGCCAGCAGTTACGGGGGGAGCTCCTACAATGAGCAGTTCTTC. Residues: CASSYGGSSYNEQFF.

V gene TRBV11-2 combines with J gene TRBJ1-5; no reliable D call. Trimming removed 1 base at V and 0 bases at J, with 4 bases between. Germline V gene lookup returns CDR1 SGHAT and CDR2 FQNNGV. The CDR3 contains 14 residues. The CDR3, as DNA: TGTGCCAGCAGCTTAGGCAGTAGCAATCAGCCCCAGCATTTT. It translates to CASSLGSSNQPQHF.

The rearrangement uses TRBV5-4 and TRBJ1-1; TRBD1 matches at 9 bases. Trimming cost V 6 bases and J 0 bases; bases outside gene matches: 12. CDR3 length equals 17 residues. Germline V gene sequence: CDR1 SGHNT, CDR2 YYREEE (reference sequence). The CDR3 sequence is CASNVDRGRGMNTEAFF. CDR3 DNA: TGTGCCAGCAACGTGGACAGGGGTCGAGGTATGAACACTGAAGCTTTCTTT. The variable domain in full, with the rest retrieved from reference TRBV5-4 and TRBJ1-1, is ETGVTQSPTHLIKTRGQQVTLRCSSQSGHNTVSWYQQALGQGPQFIFQYYREEENGRGNFPPRFSGLQFPNYSSELNVNALELDDSALYLCASNVDRGRGMNTEAFFGQGTRLTVV.

The chain is built from TRBV6-6 and TRBJ2-3, with 16 nucleotides matching TRBD2. The V and J ends lost 5 bases and 4 bases, in that order; junction bases with no gene match: 3. The CDR3 is 16 amino acids. CDR1 and CDR2 from the germline V gene are MNHNY and SVGAGI (reference sequence). The CDR3 protein is CASSRGTSGGADTQYF. DNA for the CDR3: TGTGCCAGCAGTCGGGGGACTAGCGGGGGGGCAGATACGCAGTATTTT.